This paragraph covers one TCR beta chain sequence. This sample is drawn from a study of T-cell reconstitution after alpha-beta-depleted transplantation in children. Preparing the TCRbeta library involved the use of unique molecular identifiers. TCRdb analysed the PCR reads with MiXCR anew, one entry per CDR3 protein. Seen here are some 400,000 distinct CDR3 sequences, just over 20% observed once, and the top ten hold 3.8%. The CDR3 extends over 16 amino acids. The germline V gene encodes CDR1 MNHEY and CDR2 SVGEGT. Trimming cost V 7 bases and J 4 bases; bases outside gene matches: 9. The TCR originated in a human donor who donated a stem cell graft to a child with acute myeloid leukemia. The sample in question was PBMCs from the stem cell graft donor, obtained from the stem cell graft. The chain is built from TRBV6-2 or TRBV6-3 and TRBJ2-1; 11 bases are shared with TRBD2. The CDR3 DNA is TGTGCCAGCAACCCACGGACTAGCGGGCTATACAATGAGCAGTTCTTC. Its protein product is CASNPRTSGLYNEQFF.